These 7 T cell receptor beta chains were sequenced from one sample in a study of coeliac disease. Generated by immunoSEQ multiplex PCR, the TCRdb table keeps only in-frame clones and is missing some. The sample yields approximately 3,000 clones, 70% seen once. Sequenced: intraepithelial lymphocytes from the gut. The receptors derive from a man aged 18-30 years with celiac disease on a gluten-free diet.

The sample holds one count of this clone. J is TRBJ1-1 and V is TRBV5-1; a weak D match, TRBD1 (5 bases). V was cut by 5 bases and J by 1 base, with 15 bases left in between. CDR1 and CDR2 from the germline V gene are SGHRS and YFSETQ. The CDR3 consists of 15 residues. The chain's CDR3 is CASRLQGLGNTEAFF. CDR3 coding DNA: TGCGCCAGCAGACTCCAGGGATTAGGGAACACTGAAGCTTTCTTT.

This clone was observed a few times. The chain recombines TRBV6-1 with TRBJ1-5, with 8 bases identical to TRBD1. Germline CDR1 and CDR2: MNHNS and SASEGT. CDR3 length: 14 residues. V dropped 8 bases and J dropped 4; count of bases not matched to a gene: 7. CDR3 amino acids: CASGYRGTNQPQHF. CDR3 coding DNA: TGTGCCAGCGGATACAGGGGGACGAATCAGCCCCAGCATTTT.

J is TRBJ1-6 and V is TRBV7-9; perhaps TRBD1 as D (5 bases). Germline CDR1 and CDR2: SEHNR and FQNEAQ (reference sequence). The V end lost 6 bases, the J end lost 8 bases, and 11 bases lay between the germline ends. This CDR3 is built from 13 residues. The CDR3, as DNA: TGTGCCAGCAGTTTCTCGGGGGATTCACCCCTCCACTTT. This encodes CASSFSGDSPLHF.

In its sample, this clone was seen a few times. The chain is built from TRBV9 and TRBJ1-2, with 9 nucleotides matching TRBD1. This CDR3 is built from 15 residues. Germline CDR1 and CDR2: SGDLS and YYNGEE. After removal of 3 bases from V and 4 bases from J, the junction contained 7 bases not matched to a gene. CDR3 DNA: TGTGCCAGCAGCGCCCCGGGACAGGGATCCTATGGCTACACCTTC. It yields the protein CASSAPGQGSYGYTF.

This chain connects TRBV28 to TRBJ2-1, with 8 bases that match TRBD2. J was trimmed by 8 bases and V by 1 base; bases with no gene match: 13. Germline lookup yields CDR1 MDHEN and CDR2 SYDVKM. The CDR3 loop spans 17 amino acids. For the CDR3, the DNA is TGTGCCAGCAGTTTATTGATTCTCCGGGGGGGTTTCGATGAGCAGTTCTTC. The encoded protein is CASSLLILRGGFDEQFF.

This rearrangement joins TRBV9 to TRBJ2-2; D is uncertain. Germline V gene lookup returns CDR1 SGDLS and CDR2 YYNGEE. V shed 0 bases and J shed 6 bases, with 9 bases lying between them. The length of the CDR3 is 14 residues. Written as DNA, the CDR3 is TGTGCCAGCAGCGTAGCTCAGTTCCCCGGGGAGCTGTTTTTT. The encoded protein is CASSVAQFPGELFF.

This clone was picked up one time. This chain links TRBV4-1 with TRBJ1-1; tentatively, D is TRBD1 (5 bases). V lost 0 bases and J lost 5, with 10 bases in between. CDR3 size: 14 residues. The germline V gene has CDR1 MGHRA and CDR2 YSYEKL. CDR3 region: CASSQDSGGTEAFF. The CDR3 coding sequence is TGCGCCAGCAGCCAAGATTCGGGGGGGACTGAAGCTTTCTTT.